Following are 26 T cell receptor beta chains from one sample sequenced in a study of human T cells and chemical hapten exposure. Time point reported: pre-sensitization, week 0. Treatment meaning: therapeutic diphenylcyclopropenone sensitization with weekly scalp DPC. Via MiXCR, TCRdb re-called the RACE reads, giving one row per CDR3 protein. This table holds 180,000 or so distinct CDR3 sequences, nearly 30% found once. This material consisted of whole blood, taken in connection with sensitization to the hapten diphenylcyclopropenone (DPC). The receptors shown here come from a woman under 40 with alopecia areata. Some clones in this sample may be carry-over from other donors' samples.

This chain uses TRBV11-2 with TRBJ2-5, with 7 bases fitting TRBD1. With V trimmed by 4 bases and J by 5 bases, 4 bases remained unmatched. The length of the CDR3 is 13 residues. Germline V gene sequence: CDR1 SGHAT, CDR2 FQNNGV. The CDR3 here is CASSSRGLETQYF. Written as DNA, the CDR3 is TGTGCCAGCAGCTCCAGGGGGTTGGAGACCCAGTACTTC.

The gene calls are TRBV29-1 and TRBJ1-2; D is unclear. CDR3 size: 12 residues. Germline CDR1 SQVTM, CDR2 ANQGSEA. With 0 bases removed from V and 1 base from J, the gap between germline ends came to 3 bases. Here the CDR3 DNA reads TGCAGCGTTGAAGAGTTTAACTATGGCTACACCTTC. Residues: CSVEEFNYGYTF.

The chain joins TRBV9 to TRBJ2-3; the match to TRBD2 covers 11 bases. Germline V gene data show CDR1 as SGDLS and CDR2 as YYNGEE. The CDR3 extends over 17 amino acids. V lost 0 bases and J lost 5; bases outside the gene matches: 8. CDR3 protein: CASSVDPSGGQVDTQYF. CDR3 in DNA: TGTGCCAGCAGCGTAGATCCTAGCGGGGGGCAAGTAGATACGCAGTATTTT.

This chain links TRBV7-8 with TRBJ1-6; TRBD1 might be the D (5 bases). CDR1 is SGHVS and CDR2 is FQNEAQ in the germline V gene. Trimming took 2 bases from V and 5 from J, leaving 16 bases between them. This CDR3 region has 17 residues. The CDR3 loop reads CASSLRLMSRDNSPLHF. CDR3 nucleotide sequence: TGTGCCAGCAGCTTAAGGCTGATGAGCAGGGATAATTCACCCCTCCACTTT.

This clonotype showed up many times. The rearrangement uses TRBV11-2 and TRBJ1-1; 7 nucleotides line up with TRBD1. Germline CDR1 is SGHAT and CDR2 is FQNNGV. The CDR3 sequence is 13 residues long. J lost 2 bases, V lost 5 bases, and 2 bases had no gene match. The CDR3 here is CASSPGGNTEAFF. The CDR3 DNA reads as TGTGCCAGCAGCCCAGGGGGAAACACTGAAGCTTTCTTT.

This clonotype has only a few counts. The gene calls are TRBV28 and TRBJ1-1, with 11 bases fitting TRBD1. V trimming: 2 bases; J trimming: 1 base; junction bases outside the gene matches: 3. The CDR3 length is 16 residues. From germline, CDR1 is MDHEN and CDR2 SYDVKM. CDR3 nucleotide sequence: TGTGCCAGCAGTTTAAGGGACAGGGGGTCGAACACTGAAGCTTTCTTT. Protein product: CASSLRDRGSNTEAFF.

This clonotype has a handful of counts. The chain uses TRBV5-1 and TRBJ2-3; 9 nucleotides agree with TRBD1. CDR1 SGHRS and CDR2 YFSETQ come from the germline V gene. V dropped 7 bases and J dropped 10; count of bases not matched to a gene: 7. This CDR3 region has 12 residues. The DNA for the CDR3 is TGCGCCAGCGGCCTTAGACAGGGGGCGCAGTATTTT. Encoded protein: CASGLRQGAQYF.

This clonotype was recorded many times. The gene calls are TRBV7-3 and TRBJ1-4; D is possibly TRBD1 (6 bases). Germline lookup yields CDR1 SGHTA and CDR2 FQGTGA. CDR3 length equals 15 residues. V was shortened by 1 base and J by 6 bases, with 12 bases between the two germline ends. The CDR3 DNA reads as TGTGCCAGCAGCTTAAAACCAGGGGAAGATGAAAAACTGTTTTTT. It specifies CASSLKPGEDEKLFF.

The chain combines TRBV2 with TRBJ2-7; D gene uncertain. CDR3 length: 15 residues. Germline V gene lookup returns CDR1 SNHLY and CDR2 FYNNEI. V lost 3 bases, J lost 0 bases, and 12 bases lay in between. The CDR3 here is CASSESQNLSYEQYF. CDR3 coding DNA: TGTGCCAGCAGTGAGTCTCAGAACCTCTCCTACGAGCAGTACTTC.

The CDR3 reads CASSSQPPSGGRGYEQYF. In DNA form, the CDR3 reads TGTGCCAGCAGCTCCCAGCCCCCTAGCGGGGGTAGAGGCTACGAGCAGTACTTC. This chain uses TRBV7-2 with TRBJ2-7, with 10 bases fitting TRBD2. Trimming cost V 4 bases and J 3 bases; bases outside gene matches: 15. The CDR3 consists of 18 residues. Per the germline V gene, CDR1 is SGHTA and CDR2 is FQGNSA.

V gene TRBV4-3 combines with J gene TRBJ2-3, with D uncertain. Deletions cut 0 bases from V and 2 bases from J, with 6 bases between. The CDR3 has 14 amino acids. The germline V gene encodes CDR1 LGHNA and CDR2 YSLEER. CDR3: CASSQETSTDTQYF. The DNA of the CDR3 is TGCGCCAGCAGCCAAGAGACCTCCACAGATACGCAGTATTTT.

The chain joins TRBV9 to TRBJ2-3, with D possibly TRBD1 on 6 matching bases. The CDR3 runs to 15 residues. Trimming left V 0 bases short and J 3 bases short, with 11 bases between. Germline CDR1 reads SGDLS; CDR2 reads YYNGEE. This CDR3 reads CASSVAPTGTDTQYF. CDR3 coding DNA: TGTGCCAGCAGCGTAGCCCCAACAGGGACAGATACGCAGTATTTT.

This clonotype came up a few times. This chain connects TRBV4-3 to TRBJ1-1; D gene unclear. The CDR3 totals 14 residues. Per germline, CDR1 LGHNA and CDR2 YSLEER. Trimming cost V 0 bases and J 1 base, with 6 bases left between them. DNA of the CDR3: TGCGCCAGCAGCCAAGATGAAGCGAACACTGAAGCTTTCTTT. Translation gives CASSQDEANTEAFF.

This chain connects TRBV28 to TRBJ2-2; unclear D gene. The CDR3 has 11 residues. Deletions cut 6 bases from V and 5 bases from J, with 4 bases between. From germline, CDR1 is MDHEN and CDR2 SYDVKM. This CDR3 is CASRSTGELFF. CDR3 sequence (DNA): TGTGCCAGCAGAAGTACCGGGGAGCTGTTTTTT.

The chain carries TRBV2 and TRBJ2-1; D ambiguous. V shed 1 base and J shed 4 bases, with 11 bases lying between them. This CDR3 contains 15 residues. Germline values: CDR1 SNHLY, CDR2 FYNNEI. The CDR3 nucleotides read TGTGCCAGCAGTGAAGAGTGGCTATCTTACAATGAGCAGTTCTTC. Protein: CASSEEWLSYNEQFF.

This clonotype was seen a few times. This chain joins TRBV7-8 and TRBJ2-7; weak D call: TRBD2 (5 bases). The V gene's germline CDR1 is SGHVS and CDR2 FQNEAQ. V was cut by 5 bases and J by 2 bases, with 10 bases left in between. This CDR3 has 13 amino acids. CDR3: CASSPGIPYEQYF. The CDR3 DNA reads TGTGCCAGCAGCCCCGGGATCCCCTACGAGCAGTACTTC.

CDR3 protein: CASSFGLVEGNEQFF. Written as DNA, the CDR3 is TGCGCCAGCAGCTTCGGACTCGTCGAAGGCAATGAGCAGTTCTTC. The V call is TRBV5-1, the J call TRBJ2-1, with a tentative D call TRBD2 (5 bases). Germline loops: CDR1 SGHRS, CDR2 YFSETQ. The V and J ends lost 2 bases and 6 bases respectively, with 15 bases between them. This CDR3 region has 15 residues. The variable domain in full, with the rest retrieved from reference TRBV5-1 and TRBJ2-1, is KAGVTQTPRYLIKTRGQQVTLSCSPISGHRSVSWYQQTPGQGLQFLFEYFSETQRNKGNFPGRFSGRQFSNSRSEMNVSTLELGDSALYLCASSFGLVEGNEQFFGPGTRLTVL.

The chain couples TRBV28 to TRBJ1-5, with D uncertain. V was cut by 5 bases and J by 2 bases, with 19 bases left in between. Germline CDR1 MDHEN, CDR2 SYDVKM. The CDR3 has 17 residues. CDR3 in DNA: TGTGCCAGCAGTGGCACTGAGACGGGAACACGCAATCAGCCCCAGCATTTT. This sequence encodes CASSGTETGTRNQPQHF.

This clonotype was found a few times. The chain joins TRBV11-3 to TRBJ2-1; 7 bases line up with TRBD2. Germline trimming cut 5 bases from V and 3 bases from J; bases unmatched to any gene: 1. The CDR3 covers 13 residues. Germline values: CDR1 SGHNT, CDR2 YENEEA. CDR3 sequence reads: CASSLADYNEQFF. The CDR3 DNA reads TGTGCCAGCAGCCTAGCGGACTACAATGAGCAGTTCTTC.

A word on this clonotype: The junction shows a germline mismatch at one end, possibly a read error. The rearrangement uses TRBV7-2 and TRBJ2-6, with D tentatively TRBD1 (7 bases). The germline V gene has CDR1 SGHTA and CDR2 FQGNSA. This CDR3 contains 13 residues. The CDR3 region has the DNA TGTGCCAGCAGCAGACGGCAGGGGGGTGGTGTCGCTTTC. As protein: CASSRRQGGGVAF.

This chain connects TRBV5-1 to TRBJ2-5, with D unclear. V lost 0 bases to trimming and J lost 4 bases, with 13 bases between them. CDR1 and CDR2 from the germline V gene are SGHRS and YFSETQ. There are 15 residues in the CDR3. CDR3 sequence reads: CASSLVSSPSETQYF. Here the CDR3 DNA reads TGCGCCAGCAGCTTGGTCAGCTCCCCTTCAGAGACCCAGTACTTC.

The J gene is TRBJ2-1, the V gene TRBV11-2; D may be TRBD2 (6 bases). Germline-derived CDR1 and CDR2 are SGHAT and FQNNGV. CDR3 size: 13 residues. Trimming removed 4 bases from V and 9 bases from J, with 13 bases in between. CDR3 amino acids: CASSSQGLGEQFF. In DNA, the CDR3 is TGTGCCAGCAGCTCCCAGGGACTCGGTGAGCAGTTCTTC.

The chain uses TRBV28 and TRBJ2-7; the match to TRBD1 covers 8 bases. This CDR3 is built from 15 residues. Germline CDR1 is MDHEN and CDR2 is SYDVKM. V lost 4 bases to trimming and J lost 4 bases; unmatched junction nucleotides: 9. Here the CDR3 DNA reads TGTGCCAGCAGTTCGGCGGGGACAGGTCGATACGAGCAGTACTTC. It encodes CASSSAGTGRYEQYF.

This clonotype was detected a few times. This rearrangement joins TRBV10-3 to TRBJ2-5, with D uncertain. The CDR3 covers 13 residues. V lost 10 bases, J lost 1 base, and 13 bases lay in between. Germline V gene data show CDR1 as ENHRY and CDR2 as SYGVKD. As DNA, the CDR3 is TGTGCCACCCTCCACCCCTTCCAAGAGACCCAGTACTTC. It yields the protein CATLHPFQETQYF.

This clonotype was found a few times. J is TRBJ1-1 and V is TRBV2; D is undetermined. This CDR3 region has 15 residues. Germline loops: CDR1 SNHLY, CDR2 FYNNEI. V shed 4 bases and J shed 2 bases, with 14 bases lying between them. CDR3 sequence (DNA): TGTGCCAGCAGTGCGGACCCTCCAACCAACACTGAAGCTTTCTTT. Residues: CASSADPPTNTEAFF. Drawing the rest from reference TRBV2 and TRBJ1-1, the complete variable domain is EPEVTQTPSHQVTQMGQEVILRCVPISNHLYFYWYRQILGQKVEFLVSFYNNEISEKSEIFDDQFSVERPDGSNFTLKIRSTKLEDSAMYFCASSADPPTNTEAFFGQGTRLTVV.

The chain employs TRBV28 and TRBJ1-2; D perhaps matches TRBD1 (6 bases). Trimming took off 2 bases at V and 4 bases at J, with 8 bases between the two ends. Germline V gene lookup returns CDR1 MDHEN and CDR2 SYDVKM. This CDR3 comprises 13 residues. The CDR3 protein is CASSLTGTYGYTF. CDR3 sequence (DNA): TGTGCCAGCAGTTTAACAGGGACCTATGGCTACACCTTC.